This T cell receptor (beta chain) was recorded in a study of T cell repertoires in cytomegalovirus infection. This clonotype was seen at least ten times. Its antigen is unknown. TCRdb redid the calling of the reads with MiXCR, one entry per CDR3 protein. Here the sample spans hundreds of thousands of distinct CDR3 sequences, 30% to 40% being singletons. This CDR3 spans 14 amino acids. Germline CDR1 and CDR2: SGHTA and FQGNSA. The germline V and J ends were trimmed by 3 bases and 2 bases, with 9 bases remaining between them. Study-level results: The ex vivo response showed dominance by HLA-C-restricted CMV-specific TCR beta clonotypes.

The TCR originated in a human donor in good health (CMV status not recorded). Some clones in this sample may be carry-over from other donors' samples. The source material was cultured CD8+ T cells from PBMCs, sampled from culture after CMV antigen stimulation. V and J are TRBV7-2 and TRBJ2-3, with D perhaps TRBD2 (6 bases). Written as DNA, the CDR3 is TGTGCCAGCAGCTTCGCGGGGCTCACAGATACGCAGTATTTT. Translating it yields CASSFAGLTDTQYF.